The present entry profiles one T cell receptor (beta chain) with its context. Its antigen is still unknown. The record has no base qualities; no much larger clone is one base away. This sample is drawn from a study of T cell changes during pregnancy in multiple sclerosis (dated by TCRdb to between 2018 and 2021). With regard to the full study: The study looked at changes in the T cell repertoire across pregnancy in women with multiple sclerosis.

The CDR3 measures 12 amino acids from cysteine to phenylalanine. Only CDR3 DNA remains: 36 bases, in frame from the first base. From a lookup of the germline V gene (reference sequence), CDR1 and CDR2 are SEHNR and FQNEAQ. Trimming costs V 7 bases and J 7 bases, and their ends lie 14 bases apart. The library was made by the immunoSEQ multiplex PCR assay. This immuneACCESS table, as held by TCRdb, lists in-frame sequences with V and J called but not all clones. Of the missing ones, under half trace to an unresolved V gene in checked studies; the others have no known cause. The sample yields 50,000 to 65,000 clones; around 90% were counted once. The top ten hold about 7% of the sample.

This clonotype was obtained from a female donor in good health, enrolled as a control in a pregnancy study. The V and J segments used are TRBV7-9 and TRBJ2-7; the D gene is perhaps TRBD1, from 5 matching bases. Specimen: peripheral blood, collected in the third trimester of pregnancy. The CDR3 protein: CASTAIRTEQYF. The bases are TGTGCCAGCACTGCCATTAGGACAGAGCAGTACTTC. Outside the CDR3, residues come from the reference TRBV7-9 and TRBJ2-7 proteins, so the full variable domain is: DTGVSQNPRHKITKRGQNVTFRCDPISEHNRLYWYRQTLGQGPEFLTYFQNEAQLEKSRLLSDRFSAERPKGSFSTLEIQRTEQGDSAMYLCASTAIRTEQYFGPGTRLTVT.